The 20 T cell receptor beta chains below were found in one sample sequenced in a study of blood T cell repertoires in COVID-19. Assay: immunoSEQ multiplex PCR; the TCRdb copy retains only in-frame clones and omits some. This table has 150,000 to 200,000 clones, more than 75% appearing once. Sequencing was carried out using peripheral blood. All receptors derive from a woman aged 45-65 years with COVID-19, enrolled during active disease.

The V and J genes are TRBV11-3 and TRBJ1-2; 7 positions agree with TRBD1. The germline gives CDR1 SGHNT, CDR2 YENEEA. V was clipped by 5 bases and J by 3 bases; unmatched bases: 3. The CDR3 runs 13 residues. CDR3 in DNA: TGTGCCAGCAGCAGCGACAGGGACTATGGCTACACCTTC. Translating gives CASSSDRDYGYTF.

About this clone itself: Other DNA sequences within the sample encode an identical CDR3. The chain recombines TRBV5-1 with TRBJ1-6; no definite D call. Trimming stripped 0 bases from V and 7 bases from J, with 11 bases between. CDR3 size: 15 residues. From germline, CDR1 is SGHRS and CDR2 YFSETQ. CDR3: CASSLAGVGNSPLHF. The CDR3 coding sequence is TGCGCCAGCAGCTTGGCCGGGGTTGGGAATTCACCCCTCCACTTT.

This clone is a singleton in its sample. The chain couples TRBV6-6 to TRBJ2-7; D might be TRBD2 (5 bases). Trimming cost V 2 bases and J 2 bases, with 10 bases left between them. The CDR3 has 14 residues. CDR1 is MNHNY and CDR2 is SVGAGI in the germline V gene (reference sequence). The CDR3 DNA is TGTGCCAGCAGTTACGAGGGCACCCCCTACGAGCAGTACTTC. It encodes CASSYEGTPYEQYF.

The V gene is TRBV9, the J gene TRBJ2-5; 10 bases match TRBD2. The CDR3 loop spans 17 amino acids. Germline V gene lookup returns CDR1 SGDLS and CDR2 YYNGEE. Trimming at V came to 0 bases and at J to 5 bases, leaving 10 bases not matched to a gene. CDR3 bases: TGTGCCAGCAGCGTAGGACTGAGCGGGGGGGGCCTCGAGACCCAGTACTTC. Translating gives CASSVGLSGGGLETQYF.

The chain is built from TRBV4-1 and TRBJ2-3, with 7 nucleotides matching TRBD2. The V gene end was trimmed by 0 bases and the J gene end by 0 bases; junction bases not matched to a gene: 6. This CDR3 has 17 amino acids. CDR1 and CDR2 (germline): MGHRA, YSYEKL. CDR3 region: CASSQDWGGFSTDTQYF. The CDR3 DNA reads TGCGCCAGCAGCCAAGATTGGGGGGGGTTTAGCACAGATACGCAGTATTTT.

This chain connects TRBV11-3 to TRBJ2-7, with 7 bases lining up with TRBD2. The CDR3 contains 19 residues. Germline trimming cut 2 bases from V and 3 bases from J; bases unmatched to any gene: 19. Germline V gene lookup returns CDR1 SGHNT and CDR2 YENEEA. The CDR3 DNA reads as TGTGCCAGCAGCTTAAATGAGTGGCTAGCAGCGGGGATAAACTACGAGCAGTACTTC. As protein: CASSLNEWLAAGINYEQYF.

The chain recombines TRBV19 with TRBJ2-1, with a weak D call TRBD2 (5 bases). The CDR3 consists of 14 residues. Germline loops: CDR1 LNHDA, CDR2 SQIVND (reference sequence). Trimming took 6 bases from V and 0 from J, leaving 9 bases between them. This CDR3 reads CASRSGSSYNEQFF. The CDR3 DNA reads TGTGCCAGTAGGAGCGGAAGCTCCTACAATGAGCAGTTCTTC. The complete variable domain, with remaining parts taken from reference TRBV19 and TRBJ2-1, reads DGGITQSPKYLFRKEGQNVTLSCEQNLNHDAMYWYRQDPGQGLRLIYYSQIVNDFQKGDIAEGYSVSREKKESFPLTVTSAQKNPTAFYLCASRSGSSYNEQFFGPGTRLTVL.

As for this clone: Other DNA sequences from this sample encode an identical CDR3 as well. The chain uses TRBV3-1 (or the pseudogene TRBV3-2) and TRBJ1-5; D call uncertain. The CDR3 consists of 15 residues. Trimming removed 1 base at V and 2 bases at J, with 9 bases between. CDR1 is LGHDT, CDR2 YNNKEL, per germline (reference sequence). In nucleotides, the CDR3 is TGTGCCAGCAGCCAAGGAGGAATGGGCAATCAGCCCCAGCATTTT. This sequence encodes CASSQGGMGNQPQHF.

V and J are TRBV3-1 (or the pseudogene TRBV3-2) and TRBJ2-7, with D possibly TRBD1 on 6 matching bases. The germline V gene has CDR1 LGHDT and CDR2 YNNKEL (reference sequence). With 0 bases removed from V and 5 bases from J, the gap between germline ends came to 8 bases. The length of the CDR3 is 13 residues. The CDR3 protein is CASSQDGGHEQYF. Written as DNA, the CDR3 is TGTGCCAGCAGCCAAGATGGGGGCCACGAGCAGTACTTC.

The rearrangement joins TRBV7-9 to TRBJ1-2, with 7 bases identical to TRBD1. The V gene end was trimmed by 5 bases and the J gene end by 4 bases; junction bases not matched to a gene: 4. CDR3 length: 13 amino acids. CDR1 and CDR2 from the germline V gene are SEHNR and FQNEAQ (reference sequence). The CDR3 DNA follows: TGTGCCAGCAGCGCCCGGACAGGCTATGGCTACACCTTC. It translates to CASSARTGYGYTF.

J is TRBJ1-2 and V is TRBV19; the match to TRBD1 covers 10 bases. V dropped 4 bases and J dropped 6; count of bases not matched to a gene: 5. The CDR3 runs to 14 residues. Germline V gene lookup returns CDR1 LNHDA and CDR2 SQIVND (reference sequence). In nucleotides, the CDR3 is TGTGCCAGTAGTACCCCGGGACAGGGGCATGGCTACACCTTC. Its translation: CASSTPGQGHGYTF.

As regards this clone: Other DNA sequences in the same sample also yield this CDR3. The genes are TRBV7-2 and TRBJ2-3; 11 positions agree with TRBD2. After removal of 0 bases from V and 1 base from J, the junction contained 3 bases not matched to a gene. Germline lookup yields CDR1 SGHTA and CDR2 FQGNSA. This CDR3 has 17 amino acids. CDR3 coding DNA: TGTGCCAGCAGCTTAGCGCAGACTAGCGGGGGCACAGATACGCAGTATTTT. The encoded protein is CASSLAQTSGGTDTQYF.

The rearrangement uses TRBV12-3 or TRBV12-4 and TRBJ2-1, with D unclear. V lost 6 bases and J 15 bases, leaving 15 bases between the germline ends. This CDR3 is built from 11 residues. Here the CDR3 reads CASSLDRNPFF. The CDR3 DNA sequence: TGTGCCAGCAGCCTAGATAGGAATCCGTTCTTC.

The chain has TRBV7-9 and TRBJ1-2; 8 bases fit TRBD1. CDR1 is SEHNR and CDR2 is FQNEAQ in the germline V gene (reference sequence). This CDR3 region has 15 residues. The V and J ends lost 5 bases and 5 bases, in that order; junction bases with no gene match: 10. CDR3 DNA sequence: TGTGCCAGCAGCCCCCAGGACAGGGAGCTATATGGCTACACCTTC. Translation gives CASSPQDRELYGYTF.

The chain has TRBV6-5 and TRBJ2-6; unclear D gene. Per germline, CDR1 MNHEY and CDR2 SVGAGI. The CDR3 consists of 13 residues. The germline V and J ends were trimmed by 6 bases and 3 bases, with 6 bases remaining between them. CDR3 region: CASRTGGANVLTF. The CDR3 DNA follows: TGTGCCAGCAGGACGGGTGGGGCCAACGTCCTGACTTTC.

This clone was seen a single time. This sequence joins TRBV27 and TRBJ1-1; 7 bases map to TRBD1. The CDR3 sequence is 12 residues long. From germline, CDR1 is MNHEY and CDR2 SMNVEV (reference sequence). The ends lost 3 bases at V and 8 bases at J; junction bases unmatched: 3. Here the CDR3 reads CASSLLTGEAFF. CDR3 sequence (DNA): TGTGCCAGCAGTTTGCTGACAGGGGAAGCTTTCTTT.

The chain is built from TRBV2 and TRBJ1-3; 10 bases agree with TRBD1. Germline-derived CDR1 and CDR2 are SNHLY and FYNNEI. This CDR3 spans 16 amino acids. The trim removed 5 bases at V and 0 bases at J, leaving 4 bases unmatched. The CDR3 loop reads CASSLGQGGSGNTIYF. The CDR3 DNA sequence: TGTGCCAGCAGTCTCGGACAGGGGGGCTCTGGAAACACCATATATTTT.

The V call is TRBV7-2, the J call TRBJ1-3; weak D call: TRBD1 (6 bases). The CDR3 runs to 16 residues. The V gene lost 5 bases and the J gene lost 2 bases, with 16 bases spanning the gap. CDR1 SGHTA and CDR2 FQGNSA come from the germline V gene. In nucleotides, the CDR3 is TGTGCCAGCAGCCTAGGTCGGACAGTGACTGGAAACACCATATATTTT. The encoded protein is CASSLGRTVTGNTIYF.

The V and J genes are TRBV6-5 and TRBJ2-7; 9 bases line up with TRBD1. The V gene end was trimmed by 4 bases and the J gene end by 2 bases; junction bases not matched to a gene: 6. The CDR3 contains 15 residues. Germline CDR1 MNHEY, CDR2 SVGAGI. The CDR3 sequence is CASSLTGGDTYEQYF. CDR3 DNA sequence: TGTGCCAGCAGTTTAACAGGGGGCGACACCTACGAGCAGTACTTC.

V usage is TRBV6-5 and J usage is TRBJ2-7, with a possible D match to TRBD1 (6 bases). Trimming left V 4 bases short and J 4 bases short, with 8 bases between. The CDR3 sequence is 12 residues long. Germline V gene lookup returns CDR1 MNHEY and CDR2 SVGAGI. The CDR3 protein is CASSSGQYEQYF. The CDR3 DNA sequence: TGTGCCAGCAGTTCCGGACAGTACGAGCAGTACTTC.